The clone carrying this T cell receptor beta chain occurred a few times. Its antigen is as yet unknown. The treatment was: PENTA 11 planned treatment interruption arm or continuous ART arm. The data originate from a study of HIV-infected children after antiretroviral therapy interruption. About the study: Continuous-treatment children had median age roughly 8 years, interruption under 10 years. Most children had recorded EBV and CMV exposure. For the interruption arm, samples span week 0 through about 3 years after study end.

RNA-based 3' RACE libraries used unique molecular identifiers. TCRdb analysed the 3' RACE reads with MiXCR anew, one entry per CDR3 protein. Of 90,000 or so distinct CDR3 sequences in the sample, approximately 6.9% are singletons; the top ten hold 1% to 1.3%. The study, taken as a whole, reports: Naive CD4+ Gini coefficient rose by interruption end, suggesting clonal expansion.

Between the trimmed V and J ends, which lost 3 bases and 4 bases, there was a span of 10 bases. This CDR3 is 14 amino acids long. This chain links TRBV12-3 or TRBV12-4 with TRBJ1-5; TRBD1 might be the D (5 bases). The origin of this receptor is a pool of human donors with HIV. The specimen was CD45RA+ CD4+ T cells from PBMCs, pooled from several time points, collected from a donor given antiretroviral therapy, either interrupted or continuous. Noted subset: naive CD4+ CD45RA+ CD45RO- T cells. The CDR3 loop is CASSFSGTNQPQHF. DNA for the CDR3: TGTGCCAGCAGTTTTTCAGGGACTAATCAGCCCCAGCATTTT.